These T cell receptor beta chains were read from a single sample in a study of cytomegalovirus exposure and HLA in healthy donors. Produced via immunoSEQ multiplex PCR; TCRdb's table is partial and in-frame only. The sample lists 90,000 to 130,000 clones, about 80% occurring once. Sequencing input: PBMCs. These receptors were obtained from a man younger than 45 in good health and CMV-seropositive. CDR3s include the opening cysteine and the closing phenylalanine or tryptophan. Fields, in order: D gene, J gene, clone size, V gene, CDR3 protein, CDR3 DNA. The D gene is left open where the match is weak. Clone size is not always given. Where it is, it says once, few, many or a class for expanded clones.

>NA|TRBJ1-5|once|TRBV7-2
CASSYGTRGNQPQHF
TGTGCCAGCAGCTACGGCACCCGCGGAAATCAGCCCCAGCATTTT
>TRBD1|TRBJ2-7|NA|TRBV6-5
CASSRTGAGEQYF
TGTGCCAGCAGCCGGACAGGGGCGGGCGAGCAGTACTTC
>TRBD2|TRBJ2-3|NA|TRBV7-9
CASSSMGLAQSTDTQYF
TGTGCCAGCAGCTCGATGGGACTAGCGCAGAGCACAGATACGCAGTATTTT
>TRBD2|TRBJ2-3|NA|TRBV5-1
CASSFEGLVPDTQYF
TGCGCCAGCAGCTTTGAGGGACTAGTCCCAGATACGCAGTATTTT
>NA|TRBJ2-1|NA|TRBV11-3
CASSLDLNEQFF
TGTGCCAGCAGCTTAGACCTGAATGAGCAGTTCTTC
>TRBD1|TRBJ2-7|NA|TRBV6-5
CASSYRDRGPLDEQYF
TGTGCCAGCAGTTACCGGGACAGGGGGCCCTTAGACGAGCAGTACTTC
>NA|TRBJ2-7|NA|TRBV5-1
CASSLTAGLTDYGQYF
TGCGCCAGCAGCCTCACGGCCGGTTTAACTGACTACGGGCAGTACTTC
>TRBD1|TRBJ2-7|NA|TRBV28
CASSSTGTGFYEQYF
TGTGCCAGCAGTTCCACCGGGACAGGTTTCTACGAGCAGTACTTC
>TRBD2|TRBJ2-3|NA|TRBV6-1
CASSEGSGGPTSTDTQYF
TGTGCCAGCAGTGAAGGTAGCGGGGGGCCCACTAGCACAGATACGCAGTATTTT
>TRBD2|TRBJ2-3|NA|TRBV4-1
CASSQDPAGGRADTQYF
TGCGCCAGCAGCCAAGATCCTGCGGGGGGGCGGGCAGATACGCAGTATTTT
>TRBD1|TRBJ1-6|NA|TRBV4-1
CASSQVWGQESPLHF
TGCGCCAGCAGCCAAGTATGGGGACAGGAGTCACCCCTCCACTTT
>TRBD1|TRBJ2-7|NA|TRBV7-9
CASSRDRGLYEQYF
TGTGCCAGCAGCCGTGACAGGGGGCTATACGAGCAGTACTTC
>TRBD1|TRBJ2-2|NA|TRBV6-6
CASRDRQGGAGELFF
TGTGCCAGCAGAGACCGACAGGGTGGGGCCGGGGAGCTGTTTTTT
>TRBD1|TRBJ2-1|NA|TRBV7-8
CASSQDRNEQFF
TGTGCCAGCAGCCAGGACAGGAATGAGCAGTTCTTC
>TRBD2|TRBJ2-1|NA|TRBV30
CAWGGKGLAGVEQFF
TGTGCCTGGGGAGGCAAGGGGCTAGCGGGGGTCGAGCAGTTCTTC